A single sample is the source of the 7 T cell receptor beta chains below, sequenced in a study of cytomegalovirus exposure and HLA in healthy donors. The PCR employed 60 Vbeta primers together with 13 Jbeta primers. The table came from immunoSEQ multiplex PCR; TCRdb's copy has only in-frame clones and leaves some out. The sample carries 95,000 to 100,000 clones, roughly a tenth recorded once. Sequenced sample: PBMCs. The receptor source for this set is a man aged 45-65 years in good health and CMV-seropositive.

J is TRBJ1-5 and V is TRBV28; TRBD1 matches at 7 bases. This CDR3 is 16 amino acids long. Germline V lookup: CDR1 MDHEN, CDR2 SYDVKM. Trimming removed 3 bases from V and 5 bases from J; junction bases left unmatched: 10. CDR3: CASSFGNRGPYQPQHF. The CDR3 bases are TGTGCCAGCAGTTTCGGGAACAGGGGACCCTATCAGCCCCAGCATTTT.

The V gene is TRBV28, the J gene TRBJ2-7; TRBD2 is a possible D gene (5 bases). With 6 bases removed from V and 4 bases from J, the gap between germline ends came to 10 bases. The CDR3 extends over 12 amino acids. CDR1 is MDHEN, CDR2 SYDVKM, per germline. The CDR3 DNA reads as TGTGCCAGCAGACCAGGAGGTTACGAGCAGTACTTC. It encodes CASRPGGYEQYF. Looking up the rest from reference TRBV28 and TRBJ2-7 gives the full variable domain: DVKVTQSSRYLVKRTGEKVFLECVQDMDHENMFWYRQDPGLGLRLIYFSYDVKMKEKGDIPEGYSVSREKKERFSLILESASTNQTSMYLCASRPGGYEQYFGPGTRLTVT.

The chain joins TRBV9 to TRBJ2-1; possible D gene TRBD1, 6 bases. The germline V gene encodes CDR1 SGDLS and CDR2 YYNGEE. V shed 0 bases and J shed 0 bases, with 7 bases lying between them. The CDR3 has 15 residues. CDR3 nucleotide sequence: TGTGCCAGCAGCGTAGTAGGGGGCTCCTACAATGAGCAGTTCTTC. Amino acid sequence: CASSVVGGSYNEQFF. Drawing the rest from reference TRBV9 and TRBJ2-1, the complete variable domain is DSGVTQTPKHLITATGQRVTLRCSPRSGDLSVYWYQQSLDQGLQFLIQYYNGEERAKGNILERFSAQQFPDLHSELNLSSLELGDSALYFCASSVVGGSYNEQFFGPGTRLTVL.

This clone has more than one count but fewer than ten. This chain links TRBV6-5 with TRBJ1-2, with 7 nucleotides matching TRBD1. V shed 11 bases, J shed 5 bases, and the junction held 8 bases outside the gene matches. The CDR3 has 12 residues. CDR1 and CDR2 from the germline V gene are MNHEY and SVGAGI. CDR3: CAARTGVYGYTF. The CDR3 bases are TGTGCCGCAAGGACAGGAGTTTATGGCTACACCTTC.

The chain uses TRBV5-4 and TRBJ2-2, with 9 bases aligning to TRBD2. CDR3 length equals 16 residues. The germline V gene encodes CDR1 SGHNT and CDR2 YYREEE (reference sequence). V trimming: 2 bases; J trimming: 6 bases; junction bases outside the gene matches: 8. CDR3 sequence: CASSLPGLAGSGELFF. DNA of the CDR3: TGTGCCAGCAGCTTACCGGGGCTAGCGGGATCCGGGGAGCTGTTTTTT.

V usage is TRBV29-1 and J usage is TRBJ1-1, with a weak D call TRBD1 (5 bases). CDR3 length equals 13 residues. Between the trimmed V and J ends, which lost 7 bases and 1 base, there was a span of 13 bases. The germline V gene encodes CDR1 SQVTM and CDR2 ANQGSEA. The chain's CDR3 is CSAGGLTNTEAFF. CDR3 coding DNA: TGCAGCGCGGGGGGGTTAACGAACACTGAAGCTTTCTTT.

The rearrangement uses TRBV9 and TRBJ1-1, with a weak D call TRBD1 (5 bases). Germline V CDR1 and CDR2: SGDLS, YYNGEE. V shed 2 bases and J shed 3 bases, with 8 bases lying between them. The CDR3 totals 13 residues. The CDR3 here is CASSVARDTEAFF. For the CDR3, the DNA is TGTGCCAGCAGCGTCGCCAGGGACACTGAAGCTTTCTTT.